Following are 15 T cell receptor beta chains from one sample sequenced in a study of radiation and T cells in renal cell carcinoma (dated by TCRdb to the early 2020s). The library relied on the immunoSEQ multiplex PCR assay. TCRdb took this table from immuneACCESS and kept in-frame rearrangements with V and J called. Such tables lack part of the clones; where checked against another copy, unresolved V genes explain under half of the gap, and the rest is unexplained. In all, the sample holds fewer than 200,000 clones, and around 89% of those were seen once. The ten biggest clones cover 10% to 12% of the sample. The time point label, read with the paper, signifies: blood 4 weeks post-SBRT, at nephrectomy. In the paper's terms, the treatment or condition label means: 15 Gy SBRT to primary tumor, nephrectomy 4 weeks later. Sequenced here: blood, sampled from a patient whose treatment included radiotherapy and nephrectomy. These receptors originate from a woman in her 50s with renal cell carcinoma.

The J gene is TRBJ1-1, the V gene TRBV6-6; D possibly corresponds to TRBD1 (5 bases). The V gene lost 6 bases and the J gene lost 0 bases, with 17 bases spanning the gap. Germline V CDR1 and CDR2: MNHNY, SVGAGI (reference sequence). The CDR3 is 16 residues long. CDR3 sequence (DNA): TGTGCCAGCAGAGCTAGGACGGGGACTATGAACACTGAAGCTTTCTTT. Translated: CASRARTGTMNTEAFF.

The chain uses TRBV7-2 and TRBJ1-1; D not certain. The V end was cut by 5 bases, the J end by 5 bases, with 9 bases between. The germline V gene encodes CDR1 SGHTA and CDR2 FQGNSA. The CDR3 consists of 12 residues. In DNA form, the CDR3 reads TGTGCCAGCAGCCAAGGGCGAACTGAAGCTTTCTTT. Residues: CASSQGRTEAFF.

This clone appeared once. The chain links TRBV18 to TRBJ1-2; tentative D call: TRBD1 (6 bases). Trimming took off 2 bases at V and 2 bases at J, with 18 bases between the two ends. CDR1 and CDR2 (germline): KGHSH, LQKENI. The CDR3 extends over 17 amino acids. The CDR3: CASSPMVRTANNYGYTF. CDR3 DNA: TGTGCCAGCTCACCAATGGTTAGGACAGCTAACAACTATGGCTACACCTTC.

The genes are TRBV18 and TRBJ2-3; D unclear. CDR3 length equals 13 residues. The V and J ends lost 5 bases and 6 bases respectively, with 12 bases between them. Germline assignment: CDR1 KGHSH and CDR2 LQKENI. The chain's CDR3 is CASSRTAVDTQYF. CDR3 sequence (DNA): TGTGCCAGCTCAAGGACCGCCGTGGATACGCAGTATTTT.

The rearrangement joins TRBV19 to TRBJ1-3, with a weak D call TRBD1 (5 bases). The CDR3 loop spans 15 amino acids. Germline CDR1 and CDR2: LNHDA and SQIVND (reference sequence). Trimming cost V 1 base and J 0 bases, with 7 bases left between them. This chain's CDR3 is CASSIVQGSGNTIYF. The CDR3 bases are TGTGCCAGTAGTATAGTTCAGGGCTCTGGAAACACCATATATTTT.

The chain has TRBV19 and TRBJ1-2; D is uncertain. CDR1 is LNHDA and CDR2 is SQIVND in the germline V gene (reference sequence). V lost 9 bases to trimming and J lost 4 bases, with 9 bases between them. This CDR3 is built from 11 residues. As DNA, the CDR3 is TGTGCCAGCGGAAGCCTCTATGGCTACACCTTC. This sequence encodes CASGSLYGYTF.

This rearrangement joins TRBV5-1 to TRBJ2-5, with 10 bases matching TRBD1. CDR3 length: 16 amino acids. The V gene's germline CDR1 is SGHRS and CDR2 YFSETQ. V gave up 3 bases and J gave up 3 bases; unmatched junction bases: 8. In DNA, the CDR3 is TGCGCCAGCAGCTCCCCGACAGGGGGCTGGGAAGAGACCCAGTACTTC. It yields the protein CASSSPTGGWEETQYF.

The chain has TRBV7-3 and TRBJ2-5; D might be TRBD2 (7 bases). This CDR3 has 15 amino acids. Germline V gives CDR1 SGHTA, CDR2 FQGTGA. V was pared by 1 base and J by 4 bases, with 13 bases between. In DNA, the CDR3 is TGTGCCAGCAGCTTAATCGGGGGGCAGGGAGAGACCCAGTACTTC. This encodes CASSLIGGQGETQYF.

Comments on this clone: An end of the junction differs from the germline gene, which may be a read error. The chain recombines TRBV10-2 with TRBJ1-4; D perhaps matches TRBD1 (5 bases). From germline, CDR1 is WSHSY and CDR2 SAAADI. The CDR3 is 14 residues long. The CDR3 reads CASSENGGSDASVF. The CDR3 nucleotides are TGCGCCAGCAGTGAGAATGGGGGGTCGGACGCGTCAGTTTTT.

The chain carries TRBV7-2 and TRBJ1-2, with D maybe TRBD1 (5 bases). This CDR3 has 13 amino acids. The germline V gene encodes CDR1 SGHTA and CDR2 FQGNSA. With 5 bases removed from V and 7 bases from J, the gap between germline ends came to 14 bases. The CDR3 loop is CASSGIGGAGYTF. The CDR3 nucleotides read TGTGCCAGCAGCGGAATCGGGGGAGCTGGCTACACCTTC.

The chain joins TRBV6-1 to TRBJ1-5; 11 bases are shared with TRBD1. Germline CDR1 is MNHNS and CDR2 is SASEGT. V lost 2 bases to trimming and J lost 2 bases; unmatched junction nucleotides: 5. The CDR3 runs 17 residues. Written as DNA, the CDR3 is TGTGCCAGCAGTGAAAATGGACAGGGGGCTGGCAATCAGCCCCAGCATTTT. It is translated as CASSENGQGAGNQPQHF.

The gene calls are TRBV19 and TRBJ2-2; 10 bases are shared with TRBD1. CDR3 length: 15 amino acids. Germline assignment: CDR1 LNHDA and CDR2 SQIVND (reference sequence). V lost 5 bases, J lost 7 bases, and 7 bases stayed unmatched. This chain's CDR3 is CASSPMTGGNGELFF. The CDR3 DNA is TGTGCCAGTAGTCCTATGACAGGGGGCAACGGGGAGCTGTTTTTT.

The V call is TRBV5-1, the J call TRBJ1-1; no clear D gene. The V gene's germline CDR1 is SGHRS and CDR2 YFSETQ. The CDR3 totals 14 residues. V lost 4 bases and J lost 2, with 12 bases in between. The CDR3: CASSQHTINTEAFF. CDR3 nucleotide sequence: TGCGCCAGCAGCCAGCATACTATTAACACTGAAGCTTTCTTT.

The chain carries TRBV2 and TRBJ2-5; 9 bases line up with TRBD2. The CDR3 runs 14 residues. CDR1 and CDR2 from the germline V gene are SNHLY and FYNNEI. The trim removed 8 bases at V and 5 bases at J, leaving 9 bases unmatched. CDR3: CASGRRGGLETQYF. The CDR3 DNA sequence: TGTGCCAGCGGACGGCGGGGGGGCCTCGAGACCCAGTACTTC.

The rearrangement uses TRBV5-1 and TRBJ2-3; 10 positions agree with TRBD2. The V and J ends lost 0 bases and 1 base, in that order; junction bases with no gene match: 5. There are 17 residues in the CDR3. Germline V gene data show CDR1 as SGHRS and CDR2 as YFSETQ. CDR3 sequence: CASSLERGGRGTDTQYF. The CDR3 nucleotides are TGCGCCAGCAGCTTGGAGCGGGGGGGCCGGGGCACAGATACGCAGTATTTT.